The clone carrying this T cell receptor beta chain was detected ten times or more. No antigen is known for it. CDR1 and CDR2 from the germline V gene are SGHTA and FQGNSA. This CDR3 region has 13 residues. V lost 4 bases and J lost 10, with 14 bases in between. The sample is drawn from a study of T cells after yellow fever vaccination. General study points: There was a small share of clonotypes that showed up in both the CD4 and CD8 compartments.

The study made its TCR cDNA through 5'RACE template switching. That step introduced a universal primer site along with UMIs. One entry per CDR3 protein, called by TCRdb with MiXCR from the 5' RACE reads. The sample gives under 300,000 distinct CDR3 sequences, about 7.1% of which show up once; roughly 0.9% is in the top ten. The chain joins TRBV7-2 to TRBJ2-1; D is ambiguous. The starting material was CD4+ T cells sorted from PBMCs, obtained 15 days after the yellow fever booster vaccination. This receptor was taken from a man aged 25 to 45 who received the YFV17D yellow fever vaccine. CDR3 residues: CASSWGLLGEQFF. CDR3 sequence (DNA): TGTGCCAGCAGCTGGGGTTTGTTAGGGGAGCAGTTCTTC.